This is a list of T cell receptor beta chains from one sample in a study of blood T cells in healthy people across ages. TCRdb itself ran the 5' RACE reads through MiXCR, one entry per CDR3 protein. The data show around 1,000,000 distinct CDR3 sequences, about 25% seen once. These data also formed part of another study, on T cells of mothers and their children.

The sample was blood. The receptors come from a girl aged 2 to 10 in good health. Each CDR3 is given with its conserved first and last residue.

CDR3: CSVMTSGRATGELFF
V: TRBV29-1

CDR3: CSVYRQGPYEQYF
V: TRBV29-1

CDR3: CASSLWGLEGYTF
V: TRBV27

CDR3: CASSPDSGLDTQYF
V: TRBV12-3/TRBV12-4

CDR3: CASTHLRDGQETQYF
V: TRBV6-2/TRBV6-3

CDR3: CASATPRGIVSYNEQFF
V: TRBV28

CDR3: CASSPTPGRIYQETQYF
V: TRBV4-1

CDR3: CSAVDRGVFAFF
V: TRBV20-1

CDR3: CASSSPTGFGQPQHF
V: TRBV28

CDR3: CSAHRTVLAPSTDTQYF
V: TRBV20-1

CDR3: CASSQGGARGLPGNTIYF
V: TRBV4-1

CDR3: CASSRWDGSNQPQHF
V: TRBV4-1

CDR3: CASSSPAQGNDYEQYF
V: TRBV6-2/TRBV6-3

CDR3: CASSLATRGGWSPLHF
V: TRBV7-9

CDR3: CASGLGSAKEQYF
V: TRBV7-9

CDR3: CASSLAVHEQYF
V: TRBV7-8

CDR3: CASSNHRGPQPQHF
V: TRBV28

CDR3: CASSFGVGGEKLFF
V: TRBV28

CDR3: CASSEATGPPTDTQYF
V: TRBV6-1

CDR3: CASSLVSGTGSRGYTF
V: TRBV7-2

CDR3: CASSEYSAGQGLYGYTF
V: TRBV25-1

CDR3: CASSLAPGSYGYTF
V: TRBV5-1

CDR3: CASSLSIWGLETQYF
V: TRBV7-2

CDR3: CSARRADLAKNIQYF
V: TRBV20-1

CDR3: CASSQTDTLGNTIYF
V: TRBV7-2

CDR3: CASSLTSVGTQYF
V: TRBV5-1

CDR3: CSAMQLSYNEQFF
V: TRBV20-1

CDR3: CASSLSDSGGKLFF
V: TRBV5-1

CDR3: CATSRDRSSYNEQFF
V: TRBV15

CDR3: CACSLTRDRGHEQFF
V: TRBV3-1

CDR3: CASGLNIAYEQYF
V: TRBV6-2/TRBV6-3

CDR3: CSARETRTESYEQYF
V: TRBV20-1

CDR3: CSAKGQGSIRTEAFF
V: TRBV20-1

CDR3: CSASPGGKLSPLHF
V: TRBV20-1

CDR3: CASSYSTREGDRPSYEQYF
V: TRBV6-2/TRBV6-3

CDR3: CSASRQLRDQPQHF
V: TRBV20-1

CDR3: CSARDGTVNEQYF
V: TRBV20-1

CDR3: CASGPNSGANVLTF
V: TRBV12-3/TRBV12-4

CDR3: CSVEELSSYEQYF
V: TRBV29-1